This entry is about one T cell receptor (beta chain). This clone was seen a single time. This receptor's antigen is unknown. There are no base qualities to consult, and no much larger clone falls within one base. Collaborating institutions collected whole blood in K2EDTA tubes following their own protocols. Collaborator samples were shipped for TCRbeta analysis as frozen whole blood, isolated PBMCs, or DNA extracted from either sample type. The data originate from a study of blood T cell repertoires in COVID-19 (dated by TCRdb to 2019 to 2021). About the investigation overall: Collaborator samples came from the United States, Italy and Spain and covered acute and convalescent phases of COVID-19. The material from the prospective study consisted of cDNA or gDNA derived from T cells, B-cell-depleted T cells, or PBMCs. Deeply sampled blood TCRbeta repertoires from subjects exposed to, actively infected with, or recovered from COVID-19 were included in the dataset. The repertoires were made available in a free public database intended to serve as a resource for research on the immune response to SARS-CoV-2. Samples were obtained from the ongoing ImmuneRACE study (first 160 participants) and from over a thousand subjects provided by 6 global collaborators. Sample metadata almost always included a de-identified subject ID, COVID-19 status, age in years and sex. Where available, HLA class I and class II types were taken from metadata supplied by the sample provider and were not determined by assay-based typing.

What the work shows at the level of the full study, not this receptor alone: How much clinical and demographic metadata was included differed by source and by participant, and the metadata was provided uncurated.

The CDR1 and CDR2 encoded by the germline V gene are SGHDT and YYEEEE. The CDR3 has 15 amino acids, counting the end cysteine and phenylalanine. Of all the DNA, just the CDR3 is kept, 45 bases in frame from base 1. V is reduced by 0 bases and J by 6 bases, leaving a spacing of 12 bases between them. The immunoSEQ Assay, a bias-controlled multiplex PCR, was used to amplify TCRbeta CDR3 regions from genomic DNA. The source study handled its data this way. The number of nucleated cells in each sample was estimated from the amplification of reference gene primers within the assay. Sequence reads were collapsed and filtered to measure the absolute abundance of every unique TCRbeta CDR3 rearrangement. For each sample, productive Simpson clonality was calculated by taking the square root of Simpson's diversity index across productive rearrangements. TCRdb took this table from immuneACCESS and kept in-frame rearrangements with V and J called. Such tables lack part of the clones; where checked against another copy, unresolved V genes explain under half of the gap, and the rest is unexplained. Clone size and the V and J calls come from that table; the DNA yielded D and trimming. The sample table records about 140,000 clones; over 85% of these occur just once. 1.5% to 2% of the sample lies in the top ten.

Recombination joined TRBV5-6 with TRBJ2-2; the best D guess is TRBD2, with 5 bases matching. The TCR originated in a human donor in a cohort sampled during active COVID-19. The specimen was peripheral blood. The CDR3 reads CASSLGPGRAGELFF. The nucleotide sequence is given as TGTGCCAGCAGCTTGGGCCCTGGGCGGGCCGGGGAGCTGTTTTTT. When the CDR3 is completed using the reference TRBV5-6 and TRBJ2-2 genes on either side, the full variable domain is DAGVTQSPTHLIKTRGQQVTLRCSPKSGHDTVSWYQQALGQGPQFIFQYYEEEERQRGNFPDRFSGHQFPNYSSELNVNALLLGDSALYLCASSLGPGRAGELFFGEGSRLTVL.